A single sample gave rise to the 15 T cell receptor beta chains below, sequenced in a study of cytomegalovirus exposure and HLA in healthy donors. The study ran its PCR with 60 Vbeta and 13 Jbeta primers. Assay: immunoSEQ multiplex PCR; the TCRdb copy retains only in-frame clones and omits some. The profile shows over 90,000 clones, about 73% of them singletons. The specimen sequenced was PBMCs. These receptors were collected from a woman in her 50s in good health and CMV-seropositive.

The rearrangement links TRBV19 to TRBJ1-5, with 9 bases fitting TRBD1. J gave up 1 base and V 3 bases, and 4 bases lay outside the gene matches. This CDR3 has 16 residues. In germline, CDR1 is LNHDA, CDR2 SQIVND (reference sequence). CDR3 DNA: TGTGCCAGTAGTATTGACAGGGGGAGGAGCAATCAGCCCCAGCATTTT. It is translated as CASSIDRGRSNQPQHF.

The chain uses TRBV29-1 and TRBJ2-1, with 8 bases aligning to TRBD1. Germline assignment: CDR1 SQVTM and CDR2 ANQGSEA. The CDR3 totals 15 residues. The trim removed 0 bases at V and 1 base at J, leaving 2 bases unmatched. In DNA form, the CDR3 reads TGCAGCGTTGAAGACACAGGGGGGTCCTACAATGAGCAGTTCTTC. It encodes CSVEDTGGSYNEQFF.

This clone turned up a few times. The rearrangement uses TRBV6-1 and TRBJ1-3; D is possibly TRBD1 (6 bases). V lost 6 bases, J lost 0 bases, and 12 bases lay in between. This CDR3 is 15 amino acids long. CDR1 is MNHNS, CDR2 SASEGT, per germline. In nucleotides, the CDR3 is TGTGCCAGCAGGGCACAGGGACCCTCTGGAAACACCATATATTTT. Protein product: CASRAQGPSGNTIYF.

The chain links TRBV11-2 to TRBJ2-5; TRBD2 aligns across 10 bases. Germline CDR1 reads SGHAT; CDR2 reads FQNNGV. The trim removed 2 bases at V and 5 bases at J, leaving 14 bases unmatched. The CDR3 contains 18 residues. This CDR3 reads CASSLNPPSGSIGETQYF. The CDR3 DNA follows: TGTGCCAGCAGCTTAAACCCCCCTAGCGGGAGCATTGGGGAGACCCAGTACTTC.

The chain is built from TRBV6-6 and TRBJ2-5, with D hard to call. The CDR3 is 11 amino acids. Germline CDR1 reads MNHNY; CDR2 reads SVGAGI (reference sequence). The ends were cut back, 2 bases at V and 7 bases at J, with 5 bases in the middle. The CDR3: CASSYRGTQYF. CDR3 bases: TGTGCCAGCAGTTACAGAGGGACCCAGTACTTC.

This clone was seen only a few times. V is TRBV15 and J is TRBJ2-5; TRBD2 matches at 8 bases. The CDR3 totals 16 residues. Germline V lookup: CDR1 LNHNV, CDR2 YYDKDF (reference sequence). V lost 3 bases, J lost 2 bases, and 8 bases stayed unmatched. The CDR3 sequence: CATSSPRSGGQETQYF. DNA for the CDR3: TGTGCCACCAGCAGCCCCCGAAGCGGGGGACAAGAGACCCAGTACTTC.

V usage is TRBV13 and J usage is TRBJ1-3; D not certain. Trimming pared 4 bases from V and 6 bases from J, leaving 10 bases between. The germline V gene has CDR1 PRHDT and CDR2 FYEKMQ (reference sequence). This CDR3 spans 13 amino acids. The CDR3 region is CASSSRVENTIYF. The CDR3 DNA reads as TGTGCCAGCAGCTCACGGGTGGAAAACACCATATATTTT.

The CDR3, as DNA: TGTGCCAGCAGTTTATGGAGGGTCACTGAAGCTTTCTTT. Amino acid sequence: CASSLWRVTEAFF. V usage is TRBV28 and J usage is TRBJ1-1; D call uncertain. From germline, CDR1 is MDHEN and CDR2 SYDVKM. The CDR3 runs to 13 residues. Trimming removed 0 bases at V and 4 bases at J, with 6 bases between.

In nucleotides, the CDR3 is TGTGCCAGCATCCTCCCCGACAGGGTCCCCCCCTACGAGCAGTACTTC. Its protein is CASILPDRVPPYEQYF. The chain combines TRBV21-1 with TRBJ2-7; TRBD1 is taken as the D call from the table, unchecked against the DNA. TRBV21-1 is given as a pseudogene. The CDR3 is 16 residues long.

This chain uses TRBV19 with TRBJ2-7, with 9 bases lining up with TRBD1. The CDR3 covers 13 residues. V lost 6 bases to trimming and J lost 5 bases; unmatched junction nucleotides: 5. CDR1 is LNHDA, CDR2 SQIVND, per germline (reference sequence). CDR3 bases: TGTGCCAGTAGAAGGGACAGGGACCACGAGCAGTACTTC. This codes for CASRRDRDHEQYF. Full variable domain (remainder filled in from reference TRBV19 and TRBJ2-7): DGGITQSPKYLFRKEGQNVTLSCEQNLNHDAMYWYRQDPGQGLRLIYYSQIVNDFQKGDIAEGYSVSREKKESFPLTVTSAQKNPTAFYLCASRRDRDHEQYFGPGTRLTVT.

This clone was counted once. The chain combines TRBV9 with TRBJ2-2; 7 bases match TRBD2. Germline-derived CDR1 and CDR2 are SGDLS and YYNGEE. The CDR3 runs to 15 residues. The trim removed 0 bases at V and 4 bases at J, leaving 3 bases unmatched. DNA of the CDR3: TGTGCCAGCAGCGTAGTGGGGGGGTCCACCGGGGAGCTGTTTTTT. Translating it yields CASSVVGGSTGELFF.

The CDR3 coding sequence is TGTGCCAGTAGGCTAGCGGGAGCTTTTGGGGAGACCCAGTACTTC. This translates into CASRLAGAFGETQYF. The chain uses TRBV19 and TRBJ2-5; 10 positions agree with TRBD2. The CDR3 contains 15 residues. Germline loops: CDR1 LNHDA, CDR2 SQIVND (reference sequence). J gave up 5 bases and V 6 bases, and 9 bases lay outside the gene matches.

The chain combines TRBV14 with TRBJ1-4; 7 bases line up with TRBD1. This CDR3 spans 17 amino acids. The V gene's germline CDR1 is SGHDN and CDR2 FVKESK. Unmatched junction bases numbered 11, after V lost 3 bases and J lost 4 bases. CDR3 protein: CASSQDSGTVFNEKLFF. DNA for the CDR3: TGTGCCAGCAGCCAGGATAGCGGGACAGTTTTTAATGAAAAACTGTTTTTT. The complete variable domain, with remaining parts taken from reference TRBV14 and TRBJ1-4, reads EAGVTQFPSHSVIEKGQTVTLRCDPISGHDNLYWYRRVMGKEIKFLLHFVKESKQDESGMPNNRFLAERTGGTYSTLKVQPAELEDSGVYFCASSQDSGTVFNEKLFFGSGTQLSVL.

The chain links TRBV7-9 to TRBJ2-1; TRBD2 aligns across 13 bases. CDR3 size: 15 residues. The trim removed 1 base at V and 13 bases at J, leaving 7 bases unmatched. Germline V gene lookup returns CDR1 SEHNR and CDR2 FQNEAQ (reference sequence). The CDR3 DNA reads TGTGCCAGCAGCTTAGACAGGACTAGCGGGAGCTTTCAGTTCTTC. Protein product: CASSLDRTSGSFQFF.

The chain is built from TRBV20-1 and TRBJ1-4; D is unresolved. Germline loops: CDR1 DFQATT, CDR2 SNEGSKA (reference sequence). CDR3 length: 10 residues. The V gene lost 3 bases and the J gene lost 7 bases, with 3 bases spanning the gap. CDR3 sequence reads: CSASIEKLFF. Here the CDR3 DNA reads TGCAGTGCTAGTATTGAAAAACTGTTTTTT.